Described below is a single T cell receptor beta chain sequence and its context. This entry belongs to a study of type 1 and type 2 diabetes patients. In the study overall: Sequencing for the whole study yielded over 15 million paired-end reads.

Standard classification criteria confirmed type 1 or type 2 diabetes in all patients. The germline V gene encodes CDR1 SGHAT and CDR2 FQNNGV. This CDR3 comprises 12 residues. V was cut by 3 bases and J by 3 bases, with 6 bases left in between. The PCR template was genomic DNA. The TCR beta CDR3 region was amplified using 30 forward and 13 reverse primers. Via MiXCR, TCRdb re-called the multiplex PCR reads, giving one row per CDR3 protein. Altogether fewer than 300,000 distinct CDR3 sequences are present, around 50% being singletons, with the ten largest covering roughly an eighth. The source of this sequence is a man aged 18-30 years with type 2 diabetes. The chain couples TRBV11-2 to TRBJ2-7; D remains ambiguous. Source material: peripheral blood mononuclear cells (PBMCs). The CDR3 is CASSFRYYEQYF. The CDR3 DNA sequence: TGTGCCAGCAGCTTCCGCTACTACGAGCAGTACTTC. Complete variable domain (other parts from reference TRBV11-2 and TRBJ2-7): EAGVAQSPRYKIIEKRQSVAFWCNPISGHATLYWYQQILGQGPKLLIQFQNNGVVDDSQLPKDRFSAERLKGVDSTLKIQPAKLEDSAVYLCASSFRYYEQYFGPGTRLTVT.